The present TCR beta chain was sequenced within a study of blood T cell repertoires in COVID-19. Study as a whole: Samples representing acute and convalescent COVID-19 were sourced from the United States, Italy and Spain. PBMCs, B-cell-depleted T cells, or T cells provided the cDNA or gDNA that made up the material.

This CDR3 contains 16 residues. Trimming took off 5 bases at V and 0 bases at J, with 17 bases between the two ends. Germline CDR1 and CDR2: SEHNR and FQNEAQ (reference sequence). Original data processing: Quantification of nucleated cells was approximated via reference gene primer amplification. Some clones are missing from TCRdb's copy, which holds only in-frame ones; the method was immunoSEQ multiplex PCR. V, J and clone size are those of that table, while D and trimming were read from the DNA. The data contain 70,000 or so clones, 60% to 85% of them singletons. The V call is TRBV7-9, the J call TRBJ2-7; tentatively, D is TRBD2 (5 bases). This TCR was recovered from a man between 70 and 80 years old with acute or convalescent COVID-19. Sequences were obtained from peripheral blood. The CDR3: CASSPLRSASSYEQYF. The CDR3 bases are TGTGCCAGCAGCCCCCTTCGTAGCGCTAGCTCCTACGAGCAGTACTTC.